Listed below are T cell receptor beta chains from one sample, sequenced in a study of T-cell memory formation after mild COVID-19. TCRdb ran MiXCR on the 5' RACE reads and lists one entry per CDR3 protein. The sample has approximately 180,000 distinct CDR3 sequences, about a sixth seen once. Sequencing input: PBMCs or a T cell subset sorted from them (not recorded which). The receptors here all came from an adult woman who had mild COVID-19 (a few samples of this study predate the infection). Cell type and time point are not known. CDR3s include the opening cysteine and the closing phenylalanine or tryptophan. A D gene is named only where the DNA matches it firmly. Some rows mark clone size as missing; the rest say once, few, many or name a class of expanded clone.

clone_size	v_call	j_call	d_call	cdr3_aa	cdr3_nt
NA	TRBV7-9	TRBJ2-5	NA	CASSFGTAKIQETQYF	TGTGCCAGCAGCTTCGGGACTGCGAAGATTCAAGAGACCCAGTACTTC
NA	TRBV4-3	TRBJ2-5	NA	CASSPDVGQETQYF	TGCGCCAGCAGCCCTGACGTGGGACAAGAGACCCAGTACTTC
few	TRBV7-2	TRBJ2-1	NA	CASSLVGIEQFF	TGTGCCAGCAGCTTAGTAGGGATTGAGCAGTTCTTC
NA	TRBV9	TRBJ2-5	NA	CASSVAPDRQETQYF	TGTGCCAGCAGCGTAGCCCCCGACCGTCAAGAGACCCAGTACTTC
NA	TRBV6-1	TRBJ2-3	NA	CASSLQVWGTDTQYF	TGTGCCAGCAGCTTACAGGTGTGGGGCACAGATACGCAGTATTTT
few	TRBV15	TRBJ1-1	TRBD1	CATSRGGDRVPTEAFF	TGTGCCACCAGCAGAGGCGGAGACAGGGTGCCCACTGAAGCTTTCTTT
NA	TRBV6-6	TRBJ2-3	NA	CASSPLGTVSTDTQYF	TGTGCCAGCAGTCCGCTCGGGACGGTAAGCACAGATACGCAGTATTTT
few	TRBV4-1	TRBJ2-7	TRBD2	CASSQGVGQRGGYEQYF	TGCGCCAGCAGCCAAGGGGTCGGGCAGCGGGGGGGCTACGAGCAGTACTTC
NA	TRBV2	TRBJ1-1	NA	CASSEARGGTEAFF	TGTGCCAGCAGTGAAGCCCGGGGAGGTACTGAAGCTTTCTTT
NA	TRBV12-3/TRBV12-4	TRBJ2-1	NA	CASSNPGSYNEQFF	TGTGCCAGCAGCAACCCTGGCTCCTACAATGAGCAGTTCTTC
few	TRBV5-6	TRBJ2-4	TRBD1	CASSFTGGLVKNIQYF	TGTGCCAGCAGCTTTACAGGGGGCTTAGTCAAAAACATTCAGTACTTC
few	TRBV20-1	TRBJ1-1	TRBD1	CSASTGGLNTEAFF	TGCAGTGCTAGTACAGGGGGCCTGAACACTGAAGCTTTCTTT
NA	TRBV18	TRBJ2-4	NA	CASSPPNQGIQNIQYF	TGTGCCAGCTCACCACCGAACCAGGGAATTCAAAACATTCAGTACTTC
NA	TRBV5-6	TRBJ2-2	TRBD2	CASNQYQRGIAQNTGELFF	TGTGCCAGCAATCAATACCAGCGGGGGATCGCTCAGAACACCGGGGAGCTGTTTTTT
NA	TRBV20-1	TRBJ2-1	TRBD2	CSARAGGTYNEQFF	TGCAGTGCTAGAGCGGGGGGGACATACAATGAGCAGTTCTTC
few	TRBV7-2	TRBJ1-6	NA	CASSLAEGGNYSPLHF	TGTGCCAGCAGCTTAGCGGAGGGAGGAAACTATTCACCCCTCCACTTT
many	TRBV20-1	TRBJ2-7	TRBD2	CSAQSIAGEQYF	TGCAGTGCTCAATCCATAGCGGGCGAGCAGTACTTC
many	TRBV5-1	TRBJ2-1	NA	CASSLFPGSNEQFF	TGCGCCAGCAGCTTGTTCCCGGGTAGCAATGAGCAGTTCTTC
NA	TRBV12-3/TRBV12-4	TRBJ2-1	NA	CASSLVGYEQFF	TGTGCCAGCAGTTTAGTAGGTTACGAGCAGTTCTTC
NA	TRBV7-3	TRBJ2-1	TRBD1	CASSLLRDVTGANEQFF	TGTGCCAGCAGCTTATTACGGGACGTGACAGGGGCAAATGAGCAGTTCTTC
NA	TRBV6-5	TRBJ2-2	NA	CASSSGGYGNTGELFF	TGTGCCAGCAGTTCCGGAGGCTATGGGAACACCGGGGAGCTGTTTTTT
few	TRBV19	TRBJ2-5	TRBD2	CASSNVAGYQETQYF	TGTGCCAGTAGTAACGTAGCGGGGTACCAAGAGACCCAGTACTTC
NA	TRBV2	TRBJ1-2	TRBD1	CASCRDRDGYTF	TGTGCCAGCTGCCGGGACAGGGATGGCTACACCTTC
few	TRBV15	TRBJ2-1	NA	CATSSGGSYNEQFF	TGTGCCACCAGCTCCGGAGGGAGCTACAATGAGCAGTTCTTC
few	TRBV5-5	TRBJ1-2	NA	CASSLAGAGNYGYTF	TGTGCCAGCAGCTTGGCCGGGGCCGGGAACTATGGCTACACCTTC
NA	TRBV7-9	TRBJ1-2	NA	CASSRNNREGDGYTF	TGTGCCAGCAGCCGGAATAACAGGGAGGGAGATGGCTACACCTTC
NA	TRBV11-1	TRBJ1-1	NA	CASTSEPGSVTEAFF	TGTGCCAGCACCTCGGAGCCGGGAAGCGTCACTGAAGCTTTCTTT
NA	TRBV5-6	TRBJ2-5	NA	CASSSLYGVQETQYF	TGTGCCAGCAGCTCCCTTTACGGGGTTCAAGAGACCCAGTACTTC
many	TRBV3-1	TRBJ1-1	NA	CASIGGTEAFF	TGTGCCAGCATTGGGGGCACTGAAGCTTTCTTT
few	TRBV7-9	TRBJ2-7	TRBD2	CASSLTSGGAYEQYF	TGTGCCAGCAGCTTAACTAGCGGGGGGGCGTACGAGCAGTACTTC
NA	TRBV6-5	TRBJ2-3	NA	CASSYQGGSTDTQYF	TGTGCCAGCAGTTACCAGGGCGGTAGCACAGATACGCAGTATTTT
NA	TRBV12-3/TRBV12-4	TRBJ1-4	NA	CASSLGHLHEKLFF	TGTGCCAGCAGTTTAGGACACCTTCATGAAAAACTGTTTTTT
NA	TRBV7-2	TRBJ2-7	TRBD1	CASRGDSSSYEQYF	TGTGCCAGCAGGGGGGACAGCAGCTCCTACGAGCAGTACTTC
NA	TRBV20-1	TRBJ2-7	NA	CSAIPLRDLTLRVQYF	TGCAGTGCTATCCCCTTAAGGGACTTAACTTTACGAGTGCAGTACTTC
few	TRBV7-2	TRBJ1-1	NA	CASSFVTEAFF	TGTGCCAGCAGCTTTGTGACTGAAGCTTTCTTT
few	TRBV7-2	TRBJ1-2	NA	CASSPRQIKNYGYTF	TGTGCCAGCAGCCCCCGACAGATAAAGAACTATGGCTACACCTTC
NA	TRBV20-1	TRBJ2-5	NA	CSARFGQRETQYF	TGCAGTGCTAGATTCGGACAGAGAGAGACCCAGTACTTC
NA	TRBV5-1	TRBJ1-2	TRBD1	CASSLAGTGSGYTF	TGCGCCAGCAGCTTGGCCGGGACAGGGAGTGGCTACACCTTC
NA	TRBV4-1	TRBJ1-5	NA	CASSQELKTGGNQPQHF	TGCGCCAGCAGCCAAGAGCTTAAGACAGGAGGTAATCAGCCCCAGCATTTT
few	TRBV29-1	TRBJ1-2	TRBD1	CSVRTGDYGYTF	TGCAGCGTCCGGACAGGGGACTATGGCTACACCTTC
NA	TRBV5-1	TRBJ2-1	TRBD2	CASSLGSGRGNEQFF	TGCGCCAGCAGCTTGGGTAGCGGGAGAGGTAATGAGCAGTTCTTC
few	TRBV11-1	TRBJ2-3	NA	CASSPEWGLTDTQYF	TGTGCCAGCAGCCCCGAGTGGGGTCTCACAGATACGCAGTATTTT
few	TRBV15	TRBJ2-7	TRBD2	CATSSHLAGAQRSYEQYF	TGTGCCACCAGCAGCCACCTAGCGGGGGCTCAGAGATCCTACGAGCAGTACTTC
NA	TRBV12-3/TRBV12-4	TRBJ2-7	NA	CASSLGAVLRRYEQYF	TGTGCCAGCAGTTTAGGGGCAGTCCTTAGGAGATACGAGCAGTACTTC
NA	TRBV6-5	TRBJ2-3	NA	CASSSPDALLQYF	TGTGCCAGCAGCTCCCCGGACGCACTCTTACAGTATTTT
few	TRBV24-1	TRBJ1-2	TRBD1	CATSDSAGTEYGYTF	TGTGCCACCAGTGACAGTGCCGGGACAGAGTATGGCTACACCTTC
NA	TRBV12-3/TRBV12-4	TRBJ2-7	TRBD1	CASTFPDRGQHEQYF	TGTGCCAGCACCTTCCCGGACAGGGGGCAGCACGAGCAGTACTTC
few	TRBV12-3/TRBV12-4	TRBJ1-5	TRBD1	CASSLTRTGGHQPQHF	TGTGCCAGCAGTCTCACTCGGACAGGGGGTCATCAGCCCCAGCATTTT
NA	TRBV19	TRBJ1-5	NA	CASSIVGHDNQPQHF	TGTGCCAGTAGTATAGTGGGACACGATAATCAGCCCCAGCATTTT
many	TRBV25-1	TRBJ2-7	TRBD1	CASSDQDRGAYEQYF	TGTGCCAGCAGTGATCAGGACAGGGGGGCCTACGAGCAGTACTTC
NA	TRBV12-3/TRBV12-4	TRBJ1-2	NA	CASSTVGGGPRHGYTF	TGTGCCAGCAGTACGGTGGGGGGGGGCCCGCGTCATGGCTACACCTTC
few	TRBV2	TRBJ2-7	NA	CASSAGPSPYEQYF	TGTGCCAGCAGTGCCGGACCCAGCCCCTACGAGCAGTACTTC
NA	TRBV9	TRBJ2-3	TRBD2	CASSEREGSTDTQYF	TGTGCCAGCAGCGAGCGGGAGGGGAGCACAGATACGCAGTATTTT
few	TRBV10-3	TRBJ1-1	NA	CAISDGMAEAFF	TGTGCCATCAGTGATGGGATGGCTGAAGCTTTCTTT
NA	TRBV10-3	TRBJ2-3	NA	CAISEGPTDTQYF	TGTGCCATCAGTGAGGGTCCCACAGATACGCAGTATTTT
NA	TRBV10-3	TRBJ2-1	TRBD2	CASRSGKVNNEQFF	TGTGCCTCCCGAAGCGGGAAGGTCAACAATGAGCAGTTCTTC
NA	TRBV10-3	TRBJ2-5	TRBD2	CAISIAGGPQETQYF	TGTGCCATCAGCATAGCGGGAGGGCCCCAAGAGACCCAGTACTTC